One T cell receptor (beta chain) is described in this entry. At one of its ends the junction is not consistent with the germline gene, which may arise from a read error. These data originate in a study of cytomegalovirus exposure and HLA in healthy donors. Per germline, CDR1 SEHNR and CDR2 FQNEAQ (reference sequence). The CDR3 sequence is 14 residues long. This PCR relied on a set of 60 Vbeta primers and 13 Jbeta primers. Only in-frame clones appear in the TCRdb table, and some are missing; sequencing was by immunoSEQ multiplex PCR. The repertoire holds some 96,000 clones, with 70% to 80% as singletons.

This chain uses TRBV7-9 with TRBJ2-5; D is perhaps TRBD2 (5 bases). The sample comprised PBMCs. This sequence was found in a female donor in good health and CMV-seronegative. CDR3 region: CSSSQRTYQETQYF. The DNA of the CDR3 is TGTTCCAGCAGCCAAAGGACTTACCAAGAGACCCAGTACTTC.